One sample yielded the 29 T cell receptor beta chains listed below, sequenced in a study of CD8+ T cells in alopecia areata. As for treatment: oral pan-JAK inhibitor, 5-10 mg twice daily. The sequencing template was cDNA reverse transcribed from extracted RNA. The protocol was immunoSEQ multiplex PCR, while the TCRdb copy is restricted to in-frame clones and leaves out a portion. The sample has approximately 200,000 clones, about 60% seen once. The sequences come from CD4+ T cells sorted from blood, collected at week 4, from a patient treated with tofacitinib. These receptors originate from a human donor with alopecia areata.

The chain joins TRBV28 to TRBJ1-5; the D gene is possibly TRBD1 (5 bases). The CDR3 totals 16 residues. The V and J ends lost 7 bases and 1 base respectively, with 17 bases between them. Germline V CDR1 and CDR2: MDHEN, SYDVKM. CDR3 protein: CASMAGIKSSNQPQHF. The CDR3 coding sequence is TGTGCCAGCATGGCAGGGATCAAATCGAGCAATCAGCCCCAGCATTTT.

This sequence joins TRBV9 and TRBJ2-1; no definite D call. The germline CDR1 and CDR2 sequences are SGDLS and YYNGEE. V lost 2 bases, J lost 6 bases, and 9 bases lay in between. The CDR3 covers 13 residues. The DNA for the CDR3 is TGTGCCAGCAGCGTTTTGACTCGCAATGAGCAGTTCTTC. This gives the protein CASSVLTRNEQFF.

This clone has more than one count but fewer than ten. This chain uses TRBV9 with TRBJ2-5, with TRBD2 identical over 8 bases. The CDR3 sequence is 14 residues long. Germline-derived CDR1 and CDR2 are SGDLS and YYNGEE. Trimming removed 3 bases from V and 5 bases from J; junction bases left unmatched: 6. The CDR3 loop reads CASSALAGTETQYF. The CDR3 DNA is TGTGCCAGCAGCGCCCTAGCGGGTACTGAGACCCAGTACTTC.

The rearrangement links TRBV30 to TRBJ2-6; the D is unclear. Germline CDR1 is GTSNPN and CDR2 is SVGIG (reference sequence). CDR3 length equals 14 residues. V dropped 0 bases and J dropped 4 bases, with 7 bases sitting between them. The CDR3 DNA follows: TGTGCCTGGAGTGTGACACGAGGGGCCAACGTCCTGACTTTC. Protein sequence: CAWSVTRGANVLTF. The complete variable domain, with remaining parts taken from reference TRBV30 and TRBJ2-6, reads SQTIHQWPATLVQPVGSPLSLECTVEGTSNPNLYWYRQAAGRGLQLLFYSVGIGQISSEVPQNLSASRPQDRQFILSSKKLLLSDSGFYLCAWSVTRGANVLTFGAGSRLTVL.

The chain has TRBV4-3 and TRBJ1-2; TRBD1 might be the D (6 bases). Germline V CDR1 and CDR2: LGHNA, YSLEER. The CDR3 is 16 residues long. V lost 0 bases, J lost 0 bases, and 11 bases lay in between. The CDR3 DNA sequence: TGCGCCAGCAGCCAAGAGGGGGCGGGGACTAACTATGGCTACACCTTC. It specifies CASSQEGAGTNYGYTF.

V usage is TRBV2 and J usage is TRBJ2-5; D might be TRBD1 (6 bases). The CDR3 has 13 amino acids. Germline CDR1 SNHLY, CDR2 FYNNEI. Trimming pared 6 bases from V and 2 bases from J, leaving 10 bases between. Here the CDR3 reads CASRGASQETQYF. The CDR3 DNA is TGTGCCAGCAGGGGGGCTAGTCAAGAGACCCAGTACTTC.

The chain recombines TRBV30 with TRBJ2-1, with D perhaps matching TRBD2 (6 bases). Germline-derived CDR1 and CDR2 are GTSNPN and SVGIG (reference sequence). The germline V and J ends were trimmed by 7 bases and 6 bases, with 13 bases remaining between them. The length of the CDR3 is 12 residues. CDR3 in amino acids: CASSREVNEQFF. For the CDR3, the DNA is TGTGCCTCAAGCAGGGAGGTCAATGAGCAGTTCTTC.

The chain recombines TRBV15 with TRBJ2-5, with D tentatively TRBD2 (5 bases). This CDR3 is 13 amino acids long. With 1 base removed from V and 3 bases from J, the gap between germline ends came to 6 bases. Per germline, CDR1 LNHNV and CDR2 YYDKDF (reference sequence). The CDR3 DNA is TGTGCCACCAGCAGAGGAGCGGAAGAGACCCAGTACTTC. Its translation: CATSRGAEETQYF.

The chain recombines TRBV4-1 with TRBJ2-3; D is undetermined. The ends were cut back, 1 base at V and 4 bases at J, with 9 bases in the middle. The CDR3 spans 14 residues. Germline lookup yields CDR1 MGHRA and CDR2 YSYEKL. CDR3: CASSQVGPPDTQYF. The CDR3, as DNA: TGCGCCAGCAGCCAAGTTGGCCCGCCAGATACGCAGTATTTT.

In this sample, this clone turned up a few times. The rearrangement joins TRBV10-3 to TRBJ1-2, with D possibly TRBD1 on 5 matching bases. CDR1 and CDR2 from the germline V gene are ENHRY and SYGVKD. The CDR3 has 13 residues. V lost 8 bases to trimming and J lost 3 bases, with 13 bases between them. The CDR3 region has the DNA TGTGCCATCGAGGCAGGGTTAGACTATGGCTACACCTTC. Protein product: CAIEAGLDYGYTF.

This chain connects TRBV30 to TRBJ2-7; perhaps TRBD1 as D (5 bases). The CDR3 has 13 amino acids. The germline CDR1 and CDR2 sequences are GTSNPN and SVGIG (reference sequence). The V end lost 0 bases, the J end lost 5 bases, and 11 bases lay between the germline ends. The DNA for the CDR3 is TGTGCCTGGAGTGTAACCAGGGCCGACGAGCAGTACTTC. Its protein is CAWSVTRADEQYF.

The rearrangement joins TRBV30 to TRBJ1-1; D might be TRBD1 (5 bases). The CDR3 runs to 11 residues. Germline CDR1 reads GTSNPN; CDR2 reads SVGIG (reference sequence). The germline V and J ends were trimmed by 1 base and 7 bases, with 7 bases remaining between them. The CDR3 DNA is TGTGCCTGGAGTGGAGGGGTTGAAGCTTTCTTT. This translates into CAWSGGVEAFF. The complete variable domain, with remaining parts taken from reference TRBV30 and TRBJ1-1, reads SQTIHQWPATLVQPVGSPLSLECTVEGTSNPNLYWYRQAAGRGLQLLFYSVGIGQISSEVPQNLSASRPQDRQFILSSKKLLLSDSGFYLCAWSGGVEAFFGQGTRLTVV.

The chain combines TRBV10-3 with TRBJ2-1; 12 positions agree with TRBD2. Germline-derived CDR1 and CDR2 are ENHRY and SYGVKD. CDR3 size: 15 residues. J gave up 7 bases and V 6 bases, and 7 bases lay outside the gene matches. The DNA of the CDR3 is TGTGCCATCAGGGAGACTAGCGGGAGTGGTAATGAGCAGTTCTTC. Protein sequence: CAIRETSGSGNEQFF.

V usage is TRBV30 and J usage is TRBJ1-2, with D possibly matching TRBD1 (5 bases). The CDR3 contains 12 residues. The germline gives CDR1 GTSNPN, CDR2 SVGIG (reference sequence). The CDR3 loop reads CGVDTDNYGYTF. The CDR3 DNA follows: TGTGGGGTGGACACTGATAACTATGGCTACACCTTC.

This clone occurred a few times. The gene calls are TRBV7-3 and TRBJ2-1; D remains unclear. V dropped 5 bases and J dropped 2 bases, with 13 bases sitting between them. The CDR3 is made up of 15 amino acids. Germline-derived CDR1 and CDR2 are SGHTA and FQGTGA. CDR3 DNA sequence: TGTGCCAGCAGCCCCCTCCCTCAGACCTACAATGAGCAGTTCTTC. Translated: CASSPLPQTYNEQFF.

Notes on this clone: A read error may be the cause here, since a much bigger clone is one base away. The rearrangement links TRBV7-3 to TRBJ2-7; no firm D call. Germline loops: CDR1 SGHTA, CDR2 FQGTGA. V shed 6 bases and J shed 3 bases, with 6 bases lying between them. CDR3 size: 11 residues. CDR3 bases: TGTGCCAGCAGTCTTCTCTACGAGCAGTACTTC. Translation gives CASSLLYEQYF.

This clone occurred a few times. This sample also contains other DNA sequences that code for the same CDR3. The CDR3 DNA follows: TGCGCCAGCAGCTTGGACCCCGGCTACGAGCAGTACTTC. This encodes CASSLDPGYEQYF. The gene calls are TRBV5-1 and TRBJ2-7; D gene unclear. The germline V and J ends were trimmed by 0 bases and 3 bases, with 7 bases remaining between them. Germline V CDR1 and CDR2: SGHRS, YFSETQ. CDR3 size: 13 residues. The complete variable domain, with remaining parts taken from reference TRBV5-1 and TRBJ2-7, reads KAGVTQTPRYLIKTRGQQVTLSCSPISGHRSVSWYQQTPGQGLQFLFEYFSETQRNKGNFPGRFSGRQFSNSRSEMNVSTLELGDSALYLCASSLDPGYEQYFGPGTRLTVT.

In DNA form, the CDR3 reads TGTGCCAGCAGCGTAGCTACTAGCGGGAGTTACGAGCAGTACTTC. Protein sequence: CASSVATSGSYEQYF. This chain links TRBV9 with TRBJ2-7; 11 bases match TRBD2. Unmatched junction bases numbered 3, after V lost 0 bases and J lost 4 bases. In germline, CDR1 is SGDLS, CDR2 YYNGEE. The CDR3 extends over 15 amino acids.

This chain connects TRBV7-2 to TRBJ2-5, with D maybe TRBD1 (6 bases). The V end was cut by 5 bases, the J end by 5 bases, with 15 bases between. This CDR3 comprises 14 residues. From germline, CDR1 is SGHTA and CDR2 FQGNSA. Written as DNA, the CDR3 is TGTGCCAGCAGCCCATTACAGGGCGGGGAGACCCAGTACTTC. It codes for CASSPLQGGETQYF.

The CDR3, as DNA: TGTGCCAGCTGGCAGGGTTCCTACGAGCAGTACTTC. Translation gives CASWQGSYEQYF. V usage is TRBV6-1 and J usage is TRBJ2-7, with D perhaps matching TRBD1 (5 bases). Trimming took off 8 bases at V and 1 base at J, with 9 bases between the two ends. This CDR3 contains 12 residues. Germline assignment: CDR1 MNHNS and CDR2 SASEGT.

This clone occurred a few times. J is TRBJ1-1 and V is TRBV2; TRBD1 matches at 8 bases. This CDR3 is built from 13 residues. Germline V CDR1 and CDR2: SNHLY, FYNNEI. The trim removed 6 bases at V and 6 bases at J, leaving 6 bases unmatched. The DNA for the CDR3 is TGTGCCAGCAGAACGGACAGGGCAGCTGAAGCTTTCTTT. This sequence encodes CASRTDRAAEAFF. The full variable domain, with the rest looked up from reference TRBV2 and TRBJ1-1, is EPEVTQTPSHQVTQMGQEVILRCVPISNHLYFYWYRQILGQKVEFLVSFYNNEISEKSEIFDDQFSVERPDGSNFTLKIRSTKLEDSAMYFCASRTDRAAEAFFGQGTRLTVV.

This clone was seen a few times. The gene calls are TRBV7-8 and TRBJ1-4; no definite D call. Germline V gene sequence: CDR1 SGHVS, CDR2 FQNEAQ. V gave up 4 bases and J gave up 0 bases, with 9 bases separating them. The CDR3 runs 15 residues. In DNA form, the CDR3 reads TGTGCCAGCAGCTCCACACCCTCAACTAATGAAAAACTGTTTTTT. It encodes CASSSTPSTNEKLFF.

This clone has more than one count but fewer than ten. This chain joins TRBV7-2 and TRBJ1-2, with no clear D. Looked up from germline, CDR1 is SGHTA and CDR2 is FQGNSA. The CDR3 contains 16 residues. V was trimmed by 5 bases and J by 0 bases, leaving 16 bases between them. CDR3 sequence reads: CASSTKRTETNYGYTF. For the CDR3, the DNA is TGTGCCAGCAGCACAAAACGGACGGAGACTAACTATGGCTACACCTTC.

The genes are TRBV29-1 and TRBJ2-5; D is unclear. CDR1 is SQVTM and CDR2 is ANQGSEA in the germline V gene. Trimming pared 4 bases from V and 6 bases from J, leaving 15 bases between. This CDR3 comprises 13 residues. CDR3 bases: TGCAGCGTTGTATCCCTGGAGAAGAAGACCCAGTACTTC. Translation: CSVVSLEKKTQYF.

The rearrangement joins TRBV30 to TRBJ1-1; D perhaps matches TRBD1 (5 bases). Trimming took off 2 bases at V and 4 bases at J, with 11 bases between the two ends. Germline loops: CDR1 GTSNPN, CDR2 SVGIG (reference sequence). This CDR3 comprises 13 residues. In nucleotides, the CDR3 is TGTGCCTGGAGTCAGGGAATTAGCACTGAAGCTTTCTTT. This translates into CAWSQGISTEAFF.

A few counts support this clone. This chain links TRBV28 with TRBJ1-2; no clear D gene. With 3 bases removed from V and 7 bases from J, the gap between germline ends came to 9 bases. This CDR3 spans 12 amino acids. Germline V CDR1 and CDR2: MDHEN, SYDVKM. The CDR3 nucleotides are TGTGCCAGCAGTTTCTCGGGGTCTGGCTACACCTTC. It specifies CASSFSGSGYTF.

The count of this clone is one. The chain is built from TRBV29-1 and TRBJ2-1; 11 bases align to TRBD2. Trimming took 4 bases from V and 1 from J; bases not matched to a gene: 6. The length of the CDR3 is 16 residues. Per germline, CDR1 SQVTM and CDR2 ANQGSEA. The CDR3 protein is CSVAVLAGVSYNEQFF. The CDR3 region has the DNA TGCAGCGTTGCGGTACTAGCGGGAGTTTCCTACAATGAGCAGTTCTTC.

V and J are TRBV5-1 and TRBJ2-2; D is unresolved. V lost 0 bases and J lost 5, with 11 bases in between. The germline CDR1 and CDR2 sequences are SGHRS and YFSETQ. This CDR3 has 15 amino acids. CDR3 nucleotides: TGCGCCAGCAGCTTGGCCGAGAGAAAAACCGGGGAGCTGTTTTTT. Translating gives CASSLAERKTGELFF.

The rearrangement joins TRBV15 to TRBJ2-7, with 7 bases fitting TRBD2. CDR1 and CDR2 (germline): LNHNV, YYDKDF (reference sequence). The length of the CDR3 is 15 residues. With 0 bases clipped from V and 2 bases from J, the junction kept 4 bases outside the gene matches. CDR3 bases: TGTGCCACCAGCAGAGATCTAGCGGTCCCCTACGAGCAGTACTTC. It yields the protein CATSRDLAVPYEQYF. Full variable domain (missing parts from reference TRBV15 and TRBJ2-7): DAMVIQNPRYQVTQFGKPVTLSCSQTLNHNVMYWYQQKSSQAPKLLFHYYDKDFNNEADTPDNFQSRRPNTSFCFLDIRSPGLGDTAMYLCATSRDLAVPYEQYFGPGTRLTVT.